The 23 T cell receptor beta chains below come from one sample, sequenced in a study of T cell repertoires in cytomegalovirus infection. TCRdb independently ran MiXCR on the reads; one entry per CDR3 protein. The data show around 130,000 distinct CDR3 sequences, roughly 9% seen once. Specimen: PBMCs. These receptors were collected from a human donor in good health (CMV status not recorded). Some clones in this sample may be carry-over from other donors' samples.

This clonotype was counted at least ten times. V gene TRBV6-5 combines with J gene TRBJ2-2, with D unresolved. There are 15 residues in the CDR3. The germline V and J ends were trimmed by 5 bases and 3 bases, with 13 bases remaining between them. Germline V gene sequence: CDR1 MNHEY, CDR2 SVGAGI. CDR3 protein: CASSLKPTHTGELFF. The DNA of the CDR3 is TGTGCCAGCAGTCTCAAACCGACCCACACCGGGGAGCTGTTTTTT.

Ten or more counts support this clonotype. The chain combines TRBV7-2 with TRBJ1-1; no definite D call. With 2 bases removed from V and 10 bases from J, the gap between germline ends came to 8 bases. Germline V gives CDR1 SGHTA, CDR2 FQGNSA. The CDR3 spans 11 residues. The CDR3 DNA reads TGTGCCAGCAGCTTAATGGGTGGAGCTTTCTTT. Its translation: CASSLMGGAFF.

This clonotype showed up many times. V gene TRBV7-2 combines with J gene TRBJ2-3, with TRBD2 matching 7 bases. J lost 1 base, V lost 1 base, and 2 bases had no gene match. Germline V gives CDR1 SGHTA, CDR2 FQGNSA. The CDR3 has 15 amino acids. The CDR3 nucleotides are TGTGCCAGCAGCTTAGGTGCGGGGGGCACAGATACGCAGTATTTT. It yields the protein CASSLGAGGTDTQYF. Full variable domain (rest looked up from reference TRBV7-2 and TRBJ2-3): GAGVSQSPSNKVTEKGKDVELRCDPISGHTALYWYRQSLGQGLEFLIYFQGNSAPDKSGLPSDRFSAERTGGSVSTLTIQRTQQEDSAVYLCASSLGAGGTDTQYFGPGTRLTVL.

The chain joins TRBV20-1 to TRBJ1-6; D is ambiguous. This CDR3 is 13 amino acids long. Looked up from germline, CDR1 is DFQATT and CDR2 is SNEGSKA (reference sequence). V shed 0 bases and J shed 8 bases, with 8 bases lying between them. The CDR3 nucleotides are TGCAGTGCTAGAGATTCCCCGGATTCACCCCTCCACTTT. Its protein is CSARDSPDSPLHF.

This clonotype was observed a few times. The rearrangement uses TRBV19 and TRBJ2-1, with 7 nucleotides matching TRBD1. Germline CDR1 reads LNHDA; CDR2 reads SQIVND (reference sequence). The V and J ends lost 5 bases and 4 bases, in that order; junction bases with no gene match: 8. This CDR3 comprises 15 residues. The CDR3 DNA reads TGTGCCAGTAGTCTCGGGACAGTCCAATACAATGAGCAGTTCTTC. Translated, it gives CASSLGTVQYNEQFF.

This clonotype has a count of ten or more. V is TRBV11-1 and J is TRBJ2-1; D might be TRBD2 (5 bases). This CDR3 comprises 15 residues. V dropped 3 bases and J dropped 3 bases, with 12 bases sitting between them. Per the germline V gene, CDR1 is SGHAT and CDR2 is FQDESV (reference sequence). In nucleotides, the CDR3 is TGTGCCAGCAGCTTGGTCGGGGATGGCTACAATGAGCAGTTCTTC. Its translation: CASSLVGDGYNEQFF.

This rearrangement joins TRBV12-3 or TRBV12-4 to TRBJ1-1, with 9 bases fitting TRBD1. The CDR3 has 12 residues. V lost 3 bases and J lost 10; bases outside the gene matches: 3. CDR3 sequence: CASSFPDRGAFF. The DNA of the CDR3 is TGTGCCAGCAGTTTTCCGGACAGGGGAGCTTTCTTT.

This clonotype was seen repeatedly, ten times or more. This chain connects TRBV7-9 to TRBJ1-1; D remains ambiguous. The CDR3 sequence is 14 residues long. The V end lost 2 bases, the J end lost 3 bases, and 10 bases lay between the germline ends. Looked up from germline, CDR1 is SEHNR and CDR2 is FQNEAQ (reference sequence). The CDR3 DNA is TGTGCCAGCAGCTTAACAAGCCAGGACACTGAAGCTTTCTTT. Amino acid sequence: CASSLTSQDTEAFF.

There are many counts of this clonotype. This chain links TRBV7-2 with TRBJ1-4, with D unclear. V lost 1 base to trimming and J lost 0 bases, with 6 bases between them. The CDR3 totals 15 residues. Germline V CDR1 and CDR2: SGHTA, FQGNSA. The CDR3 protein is CASSLVGTTNEKLFF. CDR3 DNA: TGTGCCAGCAGCTTAGTAGGGACAACTAATGAAAAACTGTTTTTT.

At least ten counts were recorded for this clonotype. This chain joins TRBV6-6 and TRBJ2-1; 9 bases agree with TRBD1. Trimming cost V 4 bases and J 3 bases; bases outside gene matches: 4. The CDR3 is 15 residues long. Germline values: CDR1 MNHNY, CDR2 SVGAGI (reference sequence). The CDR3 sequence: CASSSDRGYYNEQFF. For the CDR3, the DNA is TGTGCCAGCAGTTCTGACAGGGGGTACTACAATGAGCAGTTCTTC.

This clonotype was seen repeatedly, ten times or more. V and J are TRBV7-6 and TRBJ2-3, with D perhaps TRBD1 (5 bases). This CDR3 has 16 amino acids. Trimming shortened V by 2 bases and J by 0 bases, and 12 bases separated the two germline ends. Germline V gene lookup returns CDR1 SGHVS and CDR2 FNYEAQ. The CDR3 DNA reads TGTGCCAGCAGCTTATTTAGGGGCACTAGCACAGATACGCAGTATTTT. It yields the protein CASSLFRGTSTDTQYF.

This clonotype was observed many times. This CDR3 is CASSKQGKTEAFF. The CDR3 DNA is TGTGCCAGCAGCAAACAGGGAAAGACTGAAGCTTTCTTT. The rearrangement links TRBV7-9 to TRBJ1-1, with a possible D match to TRBD1 (6 bases). The CDR3 is 13 residues long. Germline loops: CDR1 SEHNR, CDR2 FQNEAQ (reference sequence). V lost 5 bases and J lost 5, with 12 bases in between.

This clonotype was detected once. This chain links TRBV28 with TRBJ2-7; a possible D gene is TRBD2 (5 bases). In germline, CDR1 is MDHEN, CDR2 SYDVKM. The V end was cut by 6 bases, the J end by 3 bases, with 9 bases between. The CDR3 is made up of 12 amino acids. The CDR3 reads CASSILDYEQYF. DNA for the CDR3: TGTGCCAGCAGCATACTAGACTACGAGCAGTACTTC.

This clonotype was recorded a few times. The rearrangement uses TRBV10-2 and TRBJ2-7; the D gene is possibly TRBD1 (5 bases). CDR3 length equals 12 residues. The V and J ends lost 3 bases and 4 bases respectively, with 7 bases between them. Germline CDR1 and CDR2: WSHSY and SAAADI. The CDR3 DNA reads TGCGCCAGCAGTGATAAGGGGTACGAGCAGTACTTC. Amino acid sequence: CASSDKGYEQYF.

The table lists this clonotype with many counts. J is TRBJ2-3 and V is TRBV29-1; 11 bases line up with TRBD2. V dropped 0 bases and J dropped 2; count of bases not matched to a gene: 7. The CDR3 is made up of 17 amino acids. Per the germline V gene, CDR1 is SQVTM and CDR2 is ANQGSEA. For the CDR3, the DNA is TGCAGCGTTGAAGATCCTACTAGCGGGGGAATCACAGATACGCAGTATTTT. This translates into CSVEDPTSGGITDTQYF.

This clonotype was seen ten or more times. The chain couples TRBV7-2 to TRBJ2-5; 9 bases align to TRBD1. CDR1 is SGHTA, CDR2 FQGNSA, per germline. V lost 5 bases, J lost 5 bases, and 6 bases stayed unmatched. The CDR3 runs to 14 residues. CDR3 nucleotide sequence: TGTGCCAGCAGCCCAGGGACAGGGTCGGAGACCCAGTACTTC. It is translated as CASSPGTGSETQYF.

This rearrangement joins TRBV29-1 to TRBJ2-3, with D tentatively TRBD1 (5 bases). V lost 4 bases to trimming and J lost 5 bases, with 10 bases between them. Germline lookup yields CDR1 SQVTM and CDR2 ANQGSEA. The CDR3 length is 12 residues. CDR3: CSVVQGGDTQYF. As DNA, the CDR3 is TGCAGCGTTGTCCAGGGTGGAGATACGCAGTATTTT.

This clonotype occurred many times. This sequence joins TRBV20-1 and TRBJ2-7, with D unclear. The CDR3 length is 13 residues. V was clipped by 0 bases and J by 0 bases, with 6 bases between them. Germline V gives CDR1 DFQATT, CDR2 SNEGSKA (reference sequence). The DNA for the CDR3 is TGCAGTGCTAGAGATCAACGCTCCTACGAGCAGTACTTC. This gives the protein CSARDQRSYEQYF.

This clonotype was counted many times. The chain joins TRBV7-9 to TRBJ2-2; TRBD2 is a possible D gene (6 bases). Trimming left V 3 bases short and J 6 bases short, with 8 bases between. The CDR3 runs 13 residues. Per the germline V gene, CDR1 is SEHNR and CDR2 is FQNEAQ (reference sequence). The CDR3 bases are TGTGCCAGCAGCTTGGAGGGGCCCGGGGAGCTGTTTTTT. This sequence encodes CASSLEGPGELFF.

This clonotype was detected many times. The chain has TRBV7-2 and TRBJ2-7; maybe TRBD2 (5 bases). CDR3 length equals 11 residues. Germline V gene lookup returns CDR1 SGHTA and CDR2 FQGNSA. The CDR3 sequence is CAFFGSLEQYF. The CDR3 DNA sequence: TGTGCTTTCTTTGGGAGCCTCGAGCAGTACTTC.

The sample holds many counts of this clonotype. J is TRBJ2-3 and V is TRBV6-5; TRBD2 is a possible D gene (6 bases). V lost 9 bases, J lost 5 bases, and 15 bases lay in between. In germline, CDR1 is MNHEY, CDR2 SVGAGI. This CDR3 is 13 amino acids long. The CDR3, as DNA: TGTGCCAGTCGCGGGGCCCCGGGAGATACGCAGTATTTT. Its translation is CASRGAPGDTQYF.

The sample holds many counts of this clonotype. The CDR3 DNA follows: TGTGCCAGCAGTCCAGGCCGACAGAACGGCTACACCTTC. It encodes CASSPGRQNGYTF. V and J are TRBV12-3 or TRBV12-4 and TRBJ1-2; TRBD1 might be the D (5 bases). With 5 bases removed from V and 8 bases from J, the gap between germline ends came to 15 bases. This CDR3 region has 13 residues.

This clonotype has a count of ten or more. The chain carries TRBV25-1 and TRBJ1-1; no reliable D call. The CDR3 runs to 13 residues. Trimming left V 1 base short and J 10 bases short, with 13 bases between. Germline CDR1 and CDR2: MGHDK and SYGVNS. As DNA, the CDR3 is TGTGCCAGCAGTGAATCTAGGGTGTTCAGAGCTTTCTTT. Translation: CASSESRVFRAFF.